The T cell receptor beta chain under discussion was sequenced for a study of CD8 T cells in ankylosing spondylitis. This clonotype came up a few times. Its matching antigen is unknown. TCRdb independently ran MiXCR on the 5' RACE reads; one entry per CDR3 protein. The repertoire holds some 700,000 distinct CDR3 sequences, with about 20% as singletons. Germline CDR1 and CDR2: DFQATT and SNEGSKA (reference sequence). CDR3 size: 13 residues. Trimming stripped 3 bases from V and 11 bases from J, with 17 bases between. Study-level findings and limits: A TCR beta motif of fewer than ten highly homologous variants seemed to mark ankylosing spondylitis blood.

The specimen was blood, either unsorted or a sorted T cell fraction (not recorded which). This TCR came from a male donor with ankylosing spondylitis. V usage is TRBV20-1 and J usage is TRBJ1-5; D remains unclear. The DNA of the CDR3 is TGCAGTGCTAGTGGGCCGGGCCTTTTGACCCAGCATTTT. Translating it yields CSASGPGLLTQHF.